Listed below are T cell receptor beta chains from one sample, sequenced in a study of T cell responses to AZD1222 COVID-19 vaccine. The protocol was immunoSEQ multiplex PCR, while the TCRdb copy is restricted to in-frame clones and leaves out a portion. The table lists about 120,000 clones, around 85% of them singletons. Sequenced here: peripheral blood, sampled on day 0 of AZD1222 vaccination. The receptors were sampled from an adult in good health. The CDR3 runs from the conserved cysteine through the conserved F or W. D genes are given only for firm matches. Size values are once, few and many counts, or a class for expanded clones, and some rows have none.

cdr3_aa	cdr3_nt	d_call	j_call	clone_size	v_call
CASSERGGYSNEQFF	TGTGCCAGCAGTGAACGTGGGGGGTACTCCAATGAGCAGTTCTTC	-	TRBJ2-1	-	TRBV2
CASILGQGASGSPLHF	TGTGCCAGCATCCTGGGACAGGGGGCTAGTGGTTCACCCCTCCACTTT	TRBD1	TRBJ1-6	-	TRBV28
CASSPLPSRSYNSPLHF	TGTGCCAGCTCACCACTACCCTCAAGATCCTATAATTCACCCCTCCACTTT	-	TRBJ1-6	-	TRBV18
CASSQARVVEQFF	TGTGCCAGCAGCCAAGCTAGAGTGGTTGAGCAGTTCTTC	-	TRBJ2-1	-	TRBV3-1/TRBV3-2
CASSQDRRTGNTIYF	TGCGCCAGCAGCCAAGATCGAAGAACTGGAAACACCATATATTTT	-	TRBJ1-3	-	TRBV4-1
CASSLGARERDEQFF	TGTGCCAGCAGCCTTGGGGCCAGGGAACGCGATGAGCAGTTCTTC	-	TRBJ2-1	-	TRBV6-5
CASSSGQGGEISAKLFF	TGTGCCAGCAGCTCCGGACAGGGCGGAGAGATTAGTGCAAAACTGTTTTTT	TRBD1	TRBJ1-4	-	TRBV5-4
CASSPGQGSSYEQYF	TGTGCCAGCTCACCCGGACAGGGGAGCTCCTACGAGCAGTACTTC	TRBD1	TRBJ2-7	-	TRBV18
CASRTSAGTRGFDEQFF	TGTGCCAGCAGGACCTCAGCCGGGACAAGGGGTTTCGATGAGCAGTTCTTC	-	TRBJ2-1	-	TRBV7-8
CASSSQENYGYTF	TGTGCCAGCAGCTCGCAGGAAAACTATGGCTACACCTTC	-	TRBJ1-2	-	TRBV7-8
CASSRRTGAPNTEAFF	TGTGCCAGCAGCCGGAGGACTGGGGCGCCGAACACTGAAGCTTTCTTT	-	TRBJ1-1	-	TRBV3-1/TRBV3-2
CASSQGISDQPQHF	TGTGCCAGCAGCCAGGGGATCAGCGATCAGCCCCAGCATTTT	-	TRBJ1-5	-	TRBV3-1/TRBV3-2
CASSRLSEGDSNQPQHF	TGTGCCAGCAGCCGCCTAAGTGAGGGAGATAGCAATCAGCCCCAGCATTTT	-	TRBJ1-5	-	TRBV7-3
CASSLSNTRLGGRDTQYF	TGTGCCAGCAGTTTGAGCAATACGAGGTTGGGGGGGAGAGATACGCAGTATTTT	TRBD2	TRBJ2-3	-	TRBV28
CASSPEASYNSPLHF	TGTGCCAGCAGCCCCGAGGCGTCCTATAATTCACCCCTCCACTTT	-	TRBJ1-6	-	TRBV11-2
CASSLSGFEGQYF	TGTGCCAGCAGTTTGTCAGGATTTGAAGGGCAGTACTTC	-	TRBJ2-7	-	TRBV28
CASSRQVSDEKLFF	TGTGCCAGCAGTCGACAGGTATCGGATGAAAAACTGTTTTTT	-	TRBJ1-4	-	TRBV6-5
CSASPSPWGETQYF	TGCAGTGCTAGTCCGAGTCCGTGGGGGGAGACCCAGTACTTC	-	TRBJ2-5	once	TRBV20-1
CASSQVTGGAYNEQFF	TGTGCCAGCAGCCAAGTTACGGGAGGTGCCTACAATGAGCAGTTCTTC	TRBD2	TRBJ2-1	-	TRBV4-2
CASRLFLGLEDEKLFF	TGTGCCAGCAGGTTGTTCCTAGGTTTGGAGGATGAAAAACTGTTTTTT	-	TRBJ1-4	once	TRBV2
CASSQALQGSSGNTIYF	TGTGCCAGCAGCCAAGCCCTACAGGGTTCTTCTGGAAACACCATATATTTT	-	TRBJ1-3	-	TRBV4-2
CASNGEVGELFF	TGTGCCAGCAACGGCGAGGTCGGGGAGCTGTTTTTT	-	TRBJ2-2	-	TRBV12-3/TRBV12-4
CASSFGAGSYGYTF	TGTGCCAGCAGCTTTGGCGCGGGGTCATATGGCTACACCTTC	-	TRBJ1-2	-	TRBV7-9
CASTKKRGRRSGNQPQHF	TGTGCCAGCACCAAAAAGAGGGGGCGCAGGTCTGGCAATCAGCCCCAGCATTTT	TRBD1	TRBJ1-5	-	TRBV27
CAWSRADTQYF	TGTGCCTGGAGTCGGGCAGATACGCAGTATTTT	-	TRBJ2-3	-	TRBV30
CATSRDLRNYGYTF	TGTGCCACCAGCAGAGATCTCCGTAACTATGGCTACACCTTC	-	TRBJ1-2	-	TRBV15
CASSLQRGTSGRAYTYEQYF	TGTGCCAGCAGCTTACAGAGAGGGACTAGCGGGAGGGCCTACACCTACGAGCAGTACTTC	TRBD2	TRBJ2-7	-	TRBV4-2
CASSPSPPLLNYEQYF	TGTGCCAGCAGTCCCTCACCCCCACTACTCAATTACGAGCAGTACTTC	-	TRBJ2-7	many	TRBV28
CASSYGPTEAFF	TGTGCCAGCAGTTACGGGCCCACTGAAGCTTTCTTT	-	TRBJ1-1	many	TRBV6-5
CASSFLQDEKLFF	TGTGCCAGCAGTTTTTTGCAAGATGAAAAACTGTTTTTT	-	TRBJ1-4	-	TRBV12-3/TRBV12-4
CATSLGRDNEQFF	TGTGCCACCAGTTTGGGACGGGACAATGAGCAGTTCTTC	-	TRBJ2-1	medium-sized	TRBV24-1
CASSEAPGGGTDTQYF	TGTGCCAGCAGTGAAGCGCCGGGAGGGGGGACAGATACGCAGTATTTT	TRBD2	TRBJ2-3	-	TRBV6-1
CASSQVGAGELFF	TGTGCCAGCAGCCAAGTAGGCGCCGGGGAGCTGTTTTTT	-	TRBJ2-2	-	TRBV3-1/TRBV3-2
CASSHNTGELFF	TGTGCCAGCAGTCATAACACCGGGGAGCTGTTTTTT	-	TRBJ2-2	-	TRBV27
CATAGTGLETQYF	TGTGCCACCGCCGGGACAGGGTTAGAGACCCAGTACTTC	TRBD1	TRBJ2-5	-	TRBV19
CASSEVGHETSTQYF	TGTGCCAGCAGTGAAGTGGGACACGAGACCAGCACCCAGTACTTC	-	TRBJ2-5	once	TRBV6-1
CASSLNEKLFF	TGTGCCAGCAGTTTGAATGAAAAACTGTTTTTT	-	TRBJ1-4	-	TRBV28
CASRRQWNSNQPQHF	TGTGCCAGCAGGCGGCAGTGGAATAGCAATCAGCCCCAGCATTTT	-	TRBJ1-5	-	TRBV6-5
CASSQDTGFSNQPQHF	TGTGCCAGCAGCCAAGATACGGGATTTAGCAATCAGCCCCAGCATTTT	-	TRBJ1-5	-	TRBV3-1/TRBV3-2
CASSLDRIYEQYF	TGTGCCAGCAGCTTGGACCGGATCTACGAGCAGTACTTC	-	TRBJ2-7	-	TRBV5-4
CASSLQGSGGYTF	TGTGCCAGCAGCTTACAGGGAAGCGGCGGCTACACCTTC	-	TRBJ1-2	once	TRBV11-3